This is a list of T cell receptor beta chains from one sample in a study of blood T cell repertoires in COVID-19. Here immunoSEQ multiplex PCR was the method, and the copy in TCRdb shows in-frame clones only, minus some. The data hold more than 70,000 clones, with about four fifths observed a single time. Sequenced input: peripheral blood. The receptors stem from a woman aged 70-85 years with acute or convalescent COVID-19. CDR3s include the opening cysteine and the closing phenylalanine or tryptophan. Only part of the rows carry a size: once, few, many, or a class if the clone is expanded.

CDR3 protein: CASSSIRTGKDQPQHF
V gene: TRBV19
J gene: TRBJ1-5
clone size: once
CDR3 length: 16

CDR3 protein: CASSQARGYEQYF
V gene: TRBV3-1/TRBV3-2
J gene: TRBJ2-7
clone size: NA
CDR3 length: 13

CDR3 protein: CSVEYRTGELFF
V gene: TRBV29-1
J gene: TRBJ2-2
clone size: NA
CDR3 length: 12

CDR3 protein: CATSVSSGGYGYTF
V gene: TRBV24-1
J gene: TRBJ1-2
clone size: NA
CDR3 length: 14

CDR3 protein: CASSVAGGIRDEQYF
V gene: TRBV9
J gene: TRBJ2-7
clone size: NA
CDR3 length: 15

CDR3 protein: CASSFWGGNNEQFF
V gene: TRBV5-6
J gene: TRBJ2-1
clone size: NA
CDR3 length: 14

CDR3 protein: CASSPGQVGNEQFF
V gene: TRBV4-1
J gene: TRBJ2-1
clone size: NA
CDR3 length: 14

CDR3 protein: CASRQQGLTEAFF
V gene: TRBV3-1/TRBV3-2
J gene: TRBJ1-1
clone size: NA
CDR3 length: 13

CDR3 protein: CASSLSGPYEQYF
V gene: TRBV6-5
J gene: TRBJ2-7
clone size: NA
CDR3 length: 13

CDR3 protein: CASSLLILGSSYEQYF
V gene: TRBV7-9
J gene: TRBJ2-7
clone size: NA
CDR3 length: 16

CDR3 protein: CASSWTMNTEAFF
V gene: TRBV5-1
J gene: TRBJ1-1
clone size: NA
CDR3 length: 13

CDR3 protein: CASTGAIDRQEDTQYF
V gene: TRBV2
J gene: TRBJ2-3
clone size: NA
CDR3 length: 16

CDR3 protein: CASSSYRLAGGTTDTQYF
V gene: TRBV11-2
J gene: TRBJ2-3
clone size: NA
CDR3 length: 18

CDR3 protein: CASSPYTGVEDTQYF
V gene: TRBV19
J gene: TRBJ2-3
clone size: NA
CDR3 length: 15

CDR3 protein: CASSQDGVRGNQPQHF
V gene: TRBV3-1/TRBV3-2
J gene: TRBJ1-5
clone size: NA
CDR3 length: 16

CDR3 protein: CASSPGQGDEKLFF
V gene: TRBV4-1
J gene: TRBJ1-4
clone size: NA
CDR3 length: 14

CDR3 protein: CASSFDRLNTEAFF
V gene: TRBV2
J gene: TRBJ1-1
clone size: NA
CDR3 length: 14

CDR3 protein: CATELDGEQFF
V gene: TRBV6-5
J gene: TRBJ2-1
clone size: few
CDR3 length: 11

CDR3 protein: CASSPETGGDTGELFF
V gene: TRBV7-8
J gene: TRBJ2-2
clone size: NA
CDR3 length: 16

CDR3 protein: CATSKTTGTSYEQYF
V gene: TRBV15
J gene: TRBJ2-7
clone size: NA
CDR3 length: 15

CDR3 protein: CASMVQEGSSYEQYF
V gene: TRBV6-5
J gene: TRBJ2-7
clone size: many
CDR3 length: 15

CDR3 protein: CASSQTSGRTDTQYF
V gene: TRBV7-9
J gene: TRBJ2-3
clone size: NA
CDR3 length: 15

CDR3 protein: CASGFAGPGANVLTF
V gene: TRBV12-5
J gene: TRBJ2-6
clone size: NA
CDR3 length: 15

CDR3 protein: CASSIWGGQPQHF
V gene: TRBV19
J gene: TRBJ1-5
clone size: few
CDR3 length: 13

CDR3 protein: CASSQDPGTDTQYF
V gene: TRBV3-1/TRBV3-2
J gene: TRBJ2-3
clone size: NA
CDR3 length: 14

CDR3 protein: CASSEQNSRTSTDTQYF
V gene: TRBV6-1
J gene: TRBJ2-3
clone size: NA
CDR3 length: 17

CDR3 protein: CAWSVRGGTEAFF
V gene: TRBV30
J gene: TRBJ1-1
clone size: NA
CDR3 length: 13

CDR3 protein: CASSSRLAASTDTQYF
V gene: TRBV7-9
J gene: TRBJ2-3
clone size: NA
CDR3 length: 16

CDR3 protein: CASSLPTGPVYGYTF
V gene: TRBV5-4
J gene: TRBJ1-2
clone size: once
CDR3 length: 15

CDR3 protein: CASRKRQGENTEAFF
V gene: TRBV6-5
J gene: TRBJ1-1
clone size: NA
CDR3 length: 15

CDR3 protein: CASSLMTSGTGELFF
V gene: TRBV5-4
J gene: TRBJ2-2
clone size: NA
CDR3 length: 15

CDR3 protein: CAWSLTGNGYTF
V gene: TRBV30
J gene: TRBJ1-2
clone size: few
CDR3 length: 12

CDR3 protein: CASSPQRGTGGMNTEAFF
V gene: TRBV19
J gene: TRBJ1-1
clone size: NA
CDR3 length: 18

CDR3 protein: CASRIKRERTQETQYF
V gene: TRBV7-2
J gene: TRBJ2-5
clone size: few
CDR3 length: 16

CDR3 protein: CASSRTSFTGELFF
V gene: TRBV4-1
J gene: TRBJ2-2
clone size: NA
CDR3 length: 14

CDR3 protein: CASSSTGIGGYTF
V gene: TRBV7-9
J gene: TRBJ1-2
clone size: once
CDR3 length: 13

CDR3 protein: CASSLGGSDTDTQYF
V gene: TRBV5-1
J gene: TRBJ2-3
clone size: NA
CDR3 length: 15

CDR3 protein: CASSLESGRAHEQYF
V gene: TRBV5-1
J gene: TRBJ2-7
clone size: NA
CDR3 length: 15

CDR3 protein: CASSISGRTAFDSYTF
V gene: TRBV19
J gene: TRBJ1-2
clone size: NA
CDR3 length: 16

CDR3 protein: CASSLPQGRYTF
V gene: TRBV12-3/TRBV12-4
J gene: TRBJ1-2
clone size: NA
CDR3 length: 12

CDR3 protein: CASSSIGGVNQPQHF
V gene: TRBV4-1
J gene: TRBJ1-5
clone size: NA
CDR3 length: 15

CDR3 protein: CASRPDRVTNSPLHF
V gene: TRBV27
J gene: TRBJ1-6
clone size: once
CDR3 length: 15

CDR3 protein: CASRHPWGGYTF
V gene: TRBV6-4
J gene: TRBJ1-2
clone size: few
CDR3 length: 12

CDR3 protein: CASSEGRRGYTF
V gene: TRBV25-1
J gene: TRBJ1-2
clone size: NA
CDR3 length: 12

CDR3 protein: CASSIVLNNEQFF
V gene: TRBV19
J gene: TRBJ2-1
clone size: NA
CDR3 length: 13

CDR3 protein: CASSRGLAGVAGELFF
V gene: TRBV4-1
J gene: TRBJ2-2
clone size: NA
CDR3 length: 16

CDR3 protein: CASSRSTGSENSPLHF
V gene: TRBV18
J gene: TRBJ1-6
clone size: NA
CDR3 length: 16

CDR3 protein: CASSYQTGTNEKLFF
V gene: TRBV6-6
J gene: TRBJ1-4
clone size: NA
CDR3 length: 15

CDR3 protein: CASRTGDDGYTF
V gene: TRBV6-1
J gene: TRBJ1-2
clone size: NA
CDR3 length: 12

CDR3 protein: CASSLTRDYEQYF
V gene: TRBV18
J gene: TRBJ2-7
clone size: NA
CDR3 length: 13

CDR3 protein: CASSKGLFTDTQYF
V gene: TRBV6-5
J gene: TRBJ2-3
clone size: NA
CDR3 length: 14

CDR3 protein: CASRRANTEAFF
V gene: TRBV7-3
J gene: TRBJ1-1
clone size: once
CDR3 length: 12

CDR3 protein: CASSIYPRTGELFF
V gene: TRBV19
J gene: TRBJ2-2
clone size: once
CDR3 length: 14

CDR3 protein: CASSFRAAAFNEQFF
V gene: TRBV19
J gene: TRBJ2-1
clone size: once
CDR3 length: 15

CDR3 protein: CASSKESGTTGTQGEQFF
V gene: TRBV21-1
J gene: TRBJ2-1
clone size: NA
CDR3 length: 18

CDR3 protein: CASSRGLAGQETQYF
V gene: TRBV3-1/TRBV3-2
J gene: TRBJ2-5
clone size: NA
CDR3 length: 15

CDR3 protein: CASSQDARDTQYF
V gene: TRBV3-1/TRBV3-2
J gene: TRBJ2-5
clone size: NA
CDR3 length: 13

CDR3 protein: CASKLGVAGNTGELFF
V gene: TRBV5-1
J gene: TRBJ2-2
clone size: NA
CDR3 length: 16

CDR3 protein: CASSSALLAGVPNEQFF
V gene: TRBV7-3
J gene: TRBJ2-1
clone size: once
CDR3 length: 17